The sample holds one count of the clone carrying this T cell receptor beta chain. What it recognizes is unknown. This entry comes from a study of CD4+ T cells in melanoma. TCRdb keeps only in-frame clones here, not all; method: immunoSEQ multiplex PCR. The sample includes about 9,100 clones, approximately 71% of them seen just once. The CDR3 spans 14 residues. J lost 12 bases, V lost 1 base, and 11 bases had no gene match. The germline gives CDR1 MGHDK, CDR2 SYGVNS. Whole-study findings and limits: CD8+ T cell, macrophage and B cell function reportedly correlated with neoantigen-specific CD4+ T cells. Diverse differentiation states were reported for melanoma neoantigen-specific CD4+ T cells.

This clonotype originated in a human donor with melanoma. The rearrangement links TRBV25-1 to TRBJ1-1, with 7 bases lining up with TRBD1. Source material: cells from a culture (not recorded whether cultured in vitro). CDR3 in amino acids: CASSELRGQDGTFF. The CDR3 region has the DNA TGTGCCAGCAGTGAATTACGAGGACAGGATGGGACTTTCTTT.